What follows are 10 T cell receptor beta chains derived from one specimen sequenced in a study of identical twins (dated by TCRdb to 2016 to 2018). Library generation was performed with 5' RACE. The data were produced on an Illumina HiSeq 2000. The public reads were run again by TCRdb, first through fastp at Q25 and then through MiXCR, and only productive beta chains were kept. Rows with a matching CDR3 protein are joined into one entry that keeps the most common DNA and genes. This sample has some 190,000 distinct CDR3 sequences in its table, and more than 15% of those were observed once. The leading ten clones occupy 40% of the sample. These data were also reused for a study on T cells expressing NK-cell markers.

Material: CD8+ T cells sorted from blood. These receptors originate from a woman under 30 in good health.

For the CDR3, the DNA is TGTGCCAGCAGAAGGGCAGGATTAGGGCTCCAGCATTTT. It specifies CASRRAGLGLQHF. The V gene is TRBV27, the J gene TRBJ1-5; D remains ambiguous. With 6 bases removed from V and 12 bases from J, the gap between germline ends came to 18 bases. Per germline, CDR1 MNHEY and CDR2 SMNVEV (reference sequence). The CDR3 extends over 13 amino acids.

V gene TRBV28 combines with J gene TRBJ2-1; D is unresolved. V was clipped by 4 bases and J by 0 bases, with 13 bases between them. This CDR3 is built from 16 residues. Germline CDR1 MDHEN, CDR2 SYDVKM. The CDR3 DNA is TGTGCCAGCAGTTCCTCCATCGAGAGCTCCTACAATGAGCAGTTCTTC. Translation: CASSSSIESSYNEQFF.

This chain uses TRBV6-2 or TRBV6-3 with TRBJ2-1; 12 positions match TRBD2. The CDR3 length is 17 residues. The germline V gene encodes CDR1 MNHEY and CDR2 SVGEGT. V gave up 1 base and J gave up 3 bases; unmatched junction bases: 4. CDR3 bases: TGTGCCAGCAGTTACTTGGGACTAGCGGGCGACTACAATGAGCAGTTCTTC. This codes for CASSYLGLAGDYNEQFF.

This clonotype was counted between two and nine times. For the CDR3, the DNA is TGCAGTGCTCTATCAGGTAGTAGTTCCTACGAGCAGTACTTC. It is translated as CSALSGSSSYEQYF. The chain links TRBV20-1 to TRBJ2-7, with D uncertain. The germline V gene has CDR1 DFQATT and CDR2 SNEGSKA (reference sequence). The CDR3 covers 14 residues. Trimming removed 5 bases from V and 1 base from J, with 15 bases in between.

This clonotype was picked up many times. The chain couples TRBV6-4 to TRBJ1-1, with TRBD1 as a possible D gene (5 bases). The V gene lost 6 bases and the J gene lost 5 bases, with 7 bases spanning the gap. The CDR3 runs to 11 residues. Looked up from germline, CDR1 is MRHNA and CDR2 is SNTAGT. The CDR3 region has the DNA TGTGCCAGCAGCGGGGGGACTGAAGCTTTCTTT. It encodes CASSGGTEAFF.

The genes are TRBV12-3 or TRBV12-4 and TRBJ2-1; D ambiguous. Trimming removed 4 bases at V and 9 bases at J, with 10 bases between. The CDR3 contains 12 residues. CDR3 bases: TGTGCCAGCAGTTACCATCGAATTGAGCAGTTCTTC. As protein: CASSYHRIEQFF.

The rearrangement uses TRBV28 and TRBJ2-7; maybe TRBD2 (6 bases). Per the germline V gene, CDR1 is MDHEN and CDR2 is SYDVKM. V lost 6 bases and J lost 2, with 11 bases in between. There are 13 residues in the CDR3. CDR3 region: CASSPGLTYEQYF. CDR3 coding DNA: TGTGCCAGCAGCCCGGGACTCACCTACGAGCAGTACTTC.

This clonotype showed up just a few times. The chain has TRBV14 and TRBJ2-1; possibly TRBD2 for D (6 bases). This CDR3 has 13 residues. Trimming cost V 3 bases and J 12 bases, with 15 bases left between them. The germline gives CDR1 SGHDN, CDR2 FVKESK. CDR3 region: CASSHDSGTWQFF. The CDR3 DNA reads as TGTGCCAGCAGCCACGATTCCGGGACTTGGCAGTTCTTC.

This clonotype was recorded at least ten times. The V gene is TRBV6-4, the J gene TRBJ2-3, with 13 bases that match TRBD2. The length of the CDR3 is 18 residues. Looked up from germline, CDR1 is MRHNA and CDR2 is SNTAGT. V was clipped by 5 bases and J by 4 bases; unmatched bases: 12. This CDR3 reads CASSPGLAGPTGADTQYF. The CDR3 DNA sequence: TGTGCCAGCAGTCCGGGACTAGCGGGACCCACGGGGGCAGATACGCAGTATTTT.

This clonotype was observed a few times. The chain links TRBV5-1 to TRBJ2-1; 7 nucleotides line up with TRBD1. Per germline, CDR1 SGHRS and CDR2 YFSETQ. J gave up 4 bases and V 4 bases, and 8 bases lay outside the gene matches. The CDR3 has 15 residues. DNA of the CDR3: TGCGCCAGCAGCCAAGGTGGGACAGCTTACAATGAGCAGTTCTTC. It specifies CASSQGGTAYNEQFF.